This entry is about one T cell receptor (beta chain). This sample was taken from a study of blood T cell repertoires in COVID-19. Produced via immunoSEQ multiplex PCR; TCRdb's table is partial and in-frame only. The data show more than 130,000 clones, about nine tenths seen once. The CDR3 totals 13 residues. Germline V gives CDR1 SQVTM, CDR2 ANQGSEA. The V end lost 2 bases, the J end lost 4 bases, and 11 bases lay between the germline ends. Material: peripheral blood. The genes are TRBV29-1 and TRBJ1-2; the D gene is possibly TRBD1 (6 bases). The TCR originated in a man aged 50 to 60 with active or convalescent COVID-19. The CDR3 sequence is CSVEQGRAYGYTF. The CDR3 region has the DNA TGCAGCGTTGAACAGGGGAGGGCCTATGGCTACACCTTC.